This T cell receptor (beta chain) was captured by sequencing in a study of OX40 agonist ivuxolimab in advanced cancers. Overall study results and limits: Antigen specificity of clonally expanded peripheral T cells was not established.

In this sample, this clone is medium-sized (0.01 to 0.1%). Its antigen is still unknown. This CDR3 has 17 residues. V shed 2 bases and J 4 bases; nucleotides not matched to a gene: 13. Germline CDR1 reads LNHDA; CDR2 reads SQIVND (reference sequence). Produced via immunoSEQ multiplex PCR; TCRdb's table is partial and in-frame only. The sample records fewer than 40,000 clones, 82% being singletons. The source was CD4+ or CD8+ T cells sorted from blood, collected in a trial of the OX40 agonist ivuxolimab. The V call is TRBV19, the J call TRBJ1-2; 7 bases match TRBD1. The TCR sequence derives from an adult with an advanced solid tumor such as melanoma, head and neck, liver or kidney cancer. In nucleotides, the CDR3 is TGTGCCAGTAGTATAACCGGGACAGCTGGTGGGGTCTATGGCTACACCTTC. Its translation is CASSITGTAGGVYGYTF.